This T cell receptor (beta chain) emerged from a study of cytomegalovirus exposure and HLA in healthy donors. Use of 60 Vbeta and 13 Jbeta primers characterized the PCR. Using immunoSEQ multiplex PCR, the repertoire was profiled, and TCRdb retains in-frame clones only, with some absent. The sample holds over 95,000 clones, roughly two thirds seen once. This clone has just a few counts. Per the germline V gene, CDR1 is GTSNPN and CDR2 is SVGIG (reference sequence). This CDR3 spans 13 amino acids. This sequence joins TRBV30 and TRBJ2-2, with D tentatively TRBD1 (7 bases). The source material was PBMCs. This sequence originates from a man aged 18-30 years in good health and CMV-seropositive. CDR3 nucleotides: TGTGCAGCGGGTACAGGGGACACCGGGGAGCTGTTTTTT. Translation: CAAGTGDTGELFF.